This T cell receptor beta chain came from a study of T cells in women clearing cervical HPV infection. Regarding the study as a whole: CIN3+ cases had significantly higher TCR richness than controls; evenness did not differ. Each sample's T-cell count was unknown, possibly confounding richness.

Here immunoSEQ multiplex PCR was the method, and the copy in TCRdb shows in-frame clones only, minus some. The sample yields about 14,000 clones, of which the top ten take up approximately 7.1%. Comment on this clone: Its antigen is not known. The junction does not match germline at one end; this may be a read error. The DNA ends 3 residues before the CDR3 does, and the rest of the CDR3 is filled in from the germline J gene. This sample also contains other DNA sequences that code for the same CDR3.

CDR1 is SGHNT and CDR2 is YYREEE in the germline V gene (reference sequence). This CDR3 has 14 residues. The sample comprised blood buffy coat. The genes are TRBV5-4 and TRBJ1-3, with D perhaps matching TRBD1 (5 bases). This receptor was obtained from a woman aged 18 to 75 with a cervical HPV16 infection that either progressed to CIN3+ or cleared (not recorded which). The sequenced part of the CDR3 DNA is TGTGCCAGCAGCAGAAGACAGAGGGCGGACACG. Encoded protein: CASSRRQRADT. The whole CDR3 protein is CASSRRQRADTIYF. The full variable domain, in which reference TRBV5-4 and TRBJ1-3 provide the parts outside the CDR3, is ETGVTQSPTHLIKTRGQQVTLRCSSQSGHNTVSWYQQALGQGPQFIFQYYREEENGRGNFPPRFSGLQFPNYSSELNVNALELDDSALYLCASSRRQRADTIYFGEGSWLTVV.